This T cell receptor beta chain was identified in a study of blood T cell repertoires in COVID-19. In the study overall: Material from acute and convalescent COVID-19 was sourced from the United States, Italy and Spain. PBMCs, B-cell-depleted T cells, or T cells provided the cDNA or gDNA that made up the material.

The germline V gene encodes CDR1 LNHDA and CDR2 SQIVND (reference sequence). CDR3 length equals 13 residues. The V gene lost 5 bases and the J gene lost 3 bases, with 11 bases spanning the gap. In the original workflow: Reference gene primer amplification yielded estimated nucleated cell counts. Clones were sequenced by immunoSEQ multiplex PCR, and TCRdb holds only the in-frame ones, with some missing. V, J and clone size were drawn from that table, and D and trimming were deduced from the DNA. The sample yields 180,000 or so clones, 70% to 90% seen once. The chain joins TRBV19 to TRBJ2-7; a possible D gene is TRBD1 (6 bases). The source of this sequence is a woman under 40 with acute or convalescent COVID-19. The specimen sequenced was peripheral blood. The CDR3 sequence: CASSFNRDYEQYF. In DNA, the CDR3 is TGTGCCAGTAGTTTCAACAGGGACTACGAGCAGTACTTC. Full variable domain (outside the CDR3, taken from reference TRBV19 and TRBJ2-7): DGGITQSPKYLFRKEGQNVTLSCEQNLNHDAMYWYRQDPGQGLRLIYYSQIVNDFQKGDIAEGYSVSREKKESFPLTVTSAQKNPTAFYLCASSFNRDYEQYFGPGTRLTVT.